Sequencing of this T cell receptor beta chain was carried out in a study of CD8+ T cells in alopecia areata. Extraction and reverse transcription of RNA yielded cDNA as the sequencing template. Assay used: immunoSEQ multiplex PCR; TCRdb lists only in-frame clones, some missing. The table shows approximately 3,300 clones, with under 85% occurring only once. Documented treatment: oral pan-JAK inhibitor, 5-10 mg twice daily. In alopecia areata patients, both lesional scalp punch biopsies and peripheral blood were collected. V was shortened by 1 base and J by 5 bases, with 11 bases between the two germline ends. The CDR3 loop spans 14 amino acids. Germline CDR1 and CDR2: KGHSH and LQKENI.

The TCR originated in a human donor with alopecia areata. The chain recombines TRBV18 with TRBJ1-1; a weak D match, TRBD1 (5 bases). Sequences were derived from skin, sampled at week 24, from a patient treated with tofacitinib. The CDR3 DNA sequence: TGTGCCAGCTCACCACGGTGGGGGAGGACTGAAGCTTTCTTT. This gives the protein CASSPRWGRTEAFF.